Presented here are 11 T cell receptor beta chains from one specimen sequenced in a study of T cells after yellow fever vaccination. TCRdb reprocessed the 5' RACE reads via MiXCR and lists one record per CDR3 protein. The sample lists 29,000 or so distinct CDR3 sequences, about 4.7% occurring once. Sequencing was performed on CD8+ T cells sorted from PBMCs, taken 10 days after the yellow fever booster vaccination. These receptors all stem from a man aged 25 to 40 who received the YFV17D yellow fever vaccine.

This clonotype was picked up many times. The chain joins TRBV27 to TRBJ2-3; no reliable D call. There are 14 residues in the CDR3. The ends were cut back, 5 bases at V and 11 bases at J, with 20 bases in the middle. CDR1 is MNHEY and CDR2 is SMNVEV in the germline V gene (reference sequence). The CDR3 sequence: CASSPRALLSGQYF. CDR3 DNA sequence: TGTGCCAGCAGTCCACGGGCCTTACTTTCCGGGCAGTATTTT.

This clonotype was detected many times. The chain recombines TRBV7-9 with TRBJ2-1; D might be TRBD1 or TRBD2, each matching 5 bases. Germline values: CDR1 SEHNR, CDR2 FQNEAQ (reference sequence). V was trimmed by 5 bases and J by 2 bases, leaving 16 bases between them. CDR3 size: 16 residues. The CDR3 DNA reads TGTGCCAGCAGCCAGTCCCGGGACGTGACCTACAATGAGCAGTTCTTC. Translating it yields CASSQSRDVTYNEQFF.

This clonotype was observed many times. The rearrangement uses TRBV12-3 or TRBV12-4 and TRBJ2-7; a weak D match, TRBD2 (6 bases). The CDR3 length is 12 residues. V gave up 5 bases and J gave up 5 bases, with 10 bases separating them. Written as DNA, the CDR3 is TGTGCCAGCAGTCAGACTAGAGACGAGCAGTACTTC. Its translation is CASSQTRDEQYF.

This chain uses TRBV19 with TRBJ2-7; no firm D call. With 1 base removed from V and 3 bases from J, the gap between germline ends came to 7 bases. This CDR3 comprises 13 residues. Germline V gene lookup returns CDR1 LNHDA and CDR2 SQIVND (reference sequence). CDR3: CASSIGTNYEQYF. As DNA, the CDR3 is TGTGCCAGTAGTATAGGTACCAACTACGAGCAGTACTTC.

This clonotype was seen ten or more times. This chain uses TRBV7-6 with TRBJ2-7; TRBD2 matches 7 bases. The junction had 2 bases not matched to a gene; V was cut back by 1 base and J by 2 bases. Germline CDR1 is SGHVS and CDR2 is FNYEAQ. The CDR3 sequence is 14 residues long. CDR3 amino acids: CASSLGLAAYEQYF. For the CDR3, the DNA is TGTGCCAGCAGCTTAGGGCTAGCGGCCTACGAGCAGTACTTC.

This clonotype was detected many times. This sequence joins TRBV20-1 and TRBJ2-3, with unresolved D. This CDR3 region has 15 residues. CDR1 is DFQATT, CDR2 SNEGSKA, per germline (reference sequence). Trimming cost V 0 bases and J 5 bases, with 15 bases left between them. The CDR3 sequence is CSARDPDYRLDTQYF. DNA of the CDR3: TGCAGTGCTAGAGATCCCGATTATCGGTTAGATACGCAGTATTTT.

This clonotype was found many times. The V call is TRBV30, the J call TRBJ2-7, with TRBD2 matching over 7 bases. CDR1 is GTSNPN, CDR2 SVGIG, per germline (reference sequence). V lost 3 bases, J lost 0 bases, and 14 bases stayed unmatched. The CDR3 is 17 residues long. The CDR3 sequence: CAWSGLAVRPSSYEQYF. Written as DNA, the CDR3 is TGTGCCTGGAGCGGGCTAGCGGTGCGACCGAGCTCCTACGAGCAGTACTTC.

This clonotype was counted at least ten times. The chain recombines TRBV3-1 with TRBJ2-7, with 7 bases matching TRBD1. The CDR3 extends over 15 amino acids. Per the germline V gene, CDR1 is LGHDT and CDR2 is YNNKEL (reference sequence). J gave up 6 bases and V 2 bases, and 10 bases lay outside the gene matches. CDR3 DNA sequence: TGTGCCAGCAGCCAACCATCAGGGGGTCCGGCCGAGCAGTACTTC. Encoded protein: CASSQPSGGPAEQYF.

This clonotype has at least ten counts. J is TRBJ2-7 and V is TRBV20-1; 7 positions agree with TRBD2. V dropped 1 base and J dropped 2; count of bases not matched to a gene: 5. The CDR3 has 14 residues. Germline assignment: CDR1 DFQATT and CDR2 SNEGSKA (reference sequence). The CDR3: CSARGGGRPYEQYF. The DNA of the CDR3 is TGCAGTGCTAGAGGGGGAGGGCGACCCTACGAGCAGTACTTC.

The V call is TRBV3-1, the J call TRBJ2-7; D assignment may be TRBD1 or TRBD2 (6 bases each). This CDR3 has 16 amino acids. Germline V lookup: CDR1 LGHDT, CDR2 YNNKEL (reference sequence). The V end lost 3 bases, the J end lost 6 bases, and 21 bases lay between the germline ends. The CDR3 region is CASSQEVRGPFGEQYF. CDR3 nucleotide sequence: TGTGCCAGCAGCCAGGAGGTCCGGGGGCCGTTCGGCGAGCAGTACTTC.

As regards this clonotype: Since a much larger clone is just one base distant, this may be a read error. The chain carries TRBV9 and TRBJ2-7, with 7 bases fitting TRBD2. From germline, CDR1 is SGDLS and CDR2 YYNGEE. V was clipped by 5 bases and J by 3 bases; unmatched bases: 8. CDR3 length: 14 residues. The CDR3 nucleotides read TGTGCCAGCAGGGCTAGCGGATCTAACTACGAGCAGTACTTC. This encodes CASRASGSNYEQYF.